This entry features one T cell receptor (beta chain) sequence. The ends were cut back, 7 bases at V and 8 bases at J, with 17 bases in the middle. Germline CDR1 SQVTM, CDR2 ANQGSEA. The CDR3 is made up of 13 amino acids. This entry belongs to a study of CD8+CD57+ T cells in acquired aplastic anemia. Whoever was chosen for sequencing had shown CD8+CD57+ cell expansion by flow cytometry. Profiling that covered TCR beta VDJ and CDR3 relied on genomic DNA as its template. TCRdb re-derived calls from the reads in MiXCR, one entry per CDR3 protein. The sample has about 200,000 distinct CDR3 sequences; 65% are singletons.

The clonotype was recovered from a human donor with aplastic anemia. The material sequenced was sorted CD4+, CD8+, or CD8+CD57+ T cells (not recorded which) from PBMCs. The chain joins TRBV29-1 to TRBJ2-2; no firm D call. CDR3 sequence (DNA): TGCAGCGCTATGACGCGGTCCTGGGGGGAGCTGTTTTTT. It is translated as CSAMTRSWGELFF.